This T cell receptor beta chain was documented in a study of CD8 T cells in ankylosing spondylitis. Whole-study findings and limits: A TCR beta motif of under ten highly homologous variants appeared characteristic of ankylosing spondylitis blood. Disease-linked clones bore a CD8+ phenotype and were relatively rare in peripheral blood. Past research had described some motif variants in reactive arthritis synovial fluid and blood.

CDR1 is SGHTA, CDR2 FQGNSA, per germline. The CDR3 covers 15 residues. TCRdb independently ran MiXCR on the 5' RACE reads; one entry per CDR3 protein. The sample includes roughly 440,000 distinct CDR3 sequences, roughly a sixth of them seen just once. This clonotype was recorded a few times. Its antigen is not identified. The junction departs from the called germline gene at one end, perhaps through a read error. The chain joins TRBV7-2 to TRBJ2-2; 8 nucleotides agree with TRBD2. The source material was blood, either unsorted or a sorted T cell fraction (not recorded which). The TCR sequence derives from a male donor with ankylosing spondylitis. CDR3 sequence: CASSLAGLAAGELFF. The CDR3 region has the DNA TGTGCCAGCAGTTTAGCGGGACTCGCAGCCGGGGAGCTGTTTTTT.